The rows below give T cell receptor beta chains drawn from one sample of a study of glioma-infiltrating T cells. A single record per CDR3 protein comes from TCRdb applying MiXCR to the multiplex PCR reads. This table holds more than 300,000 distinct CDR3 sequences, 41% found once. Sequencing was carried out using glioma tissue, nonneoplastic brain tissue, or PBMCs (not recorded which). These TCRs come from a human donor with low-grade glioma or glioblastoma, undergoing nonglioma brain surgery, or in good health (not recorded which). CDR3s include the opening cysteine and the closing phenylalanine or tryptophan. The order of the fields is V gene, D gene, clone size, CDR3 length, J gene, CDR3 protein, CDR3 DNA. The D gene is left open where the match is weak. Part of the rows lack a size; the others show once, few, many or a class for expanded clones.

V: TRBV6-2/TRBV6-3
D: NA
size: many
length: 12
J: TRBJ2-7
CDR3: CASSYPPNEQYF
DNA: TGTGCCAGCAGTTACCCCCCTAACGAGCAGTACTTC

V: TRBV29-1
D: NA
size: NA
length: 12
J: TRBJ1-1
CDR3: CSAGTQNTEAFF
DNA: TGCAGCGCTGGGACCCAGAACACTGAAGCTTTCTTT

V: TRBV18
D: NA
size: few
length: 16
J: TRBJ2-1
CDR3: CASSPSRHSSYNEQFF
DNA: TGTGCCAGCTCACCGAGTAGGCACAGCTCCTACAATGAGCAGTTCTTC

V: TRBV19
D: TRBD2
size: NA
length: 12
J: TRBJ2-3
CDR3: CASASGGDTQYF
DNA: TGTGCCAGCGCCTCGGGGGGAGATACGCAGTATTTT

V: TRBV20-1
D: NA
size: NA
length: 15
J: TRBJ2-6
CDR3: CSPIGRVAGANVLTF
DNA: TGCAGCCCAATCGGACGGGTTGCTGGGGCCAACGTCCTGACTTTC

V: TRBV5-6
D: TRBD1
size: NA
length: 13
J: TRBJ2-7
CDR3: CASSFGTGNEQYF
DNA: TGTGCCAGCAGCTTTGGGACAGGGAATGAGCAGTACTTC

V: TRBV4-3
D: NA
size: many
length: 15
J: TRBJ2-3
CDR3: CASSQVAARADTQYF
DNA: TGCGCCAGCAGCCAAGTAGCGGCTCGCGCAGATACGCAGTATTTT

V: TRBV19
D: TRBD2
size: NA
length: 14
J: TRBJ2-1
CDR3: CASSDSGFSLEQFF
DNA: TGTGCCAGTAGTGATAGCGGGTTTTCGTTGGAGCAGTTCTTC

V: TRBV20-1
D: NA
size: few
length: 13
J: TRBJ1-4
CDR3: CSAYRVEGEKLFF
DNA: TGCAGTGCTTACAGGGTGGAAGGGGAAAAACTGTTTTTT

V: TRBV6-1
D: TRBD1
size: NA
length: 14
J: TRBJ2-1
CDR3: CAIKGTGASNEQFF
DNA: TGTGCCATTAAAGGGACAGGGGCCTCCAATGAGCAGTTCTTC

V: TRBV20-1
D: NA
size: few
length: 12
J: TRBJ1-1
CDR3: CRPAGGGTEAFF
DNA: TGCAGGCCGGCGGGTGGAGGCACTGAAGCTTTCTTT

V: TRBV6-4
D: TRBD2
size: NA
length: 15
J: TRBJ2-3
CDR3: CASSDTSGITDTQYF
DNA: TGTGCCAGCAGTGACACTAGCGGAATCACAGATACGCAGTATTTT

V: TRBV7-9
D: TRBD2
size: few
length: 20
J: TRBJ2-1
CDR3: CASSLIPVGAGSHKYNEQFF
DNA: TGTGCCAGCAGCTTAATCCCTGTTGGAGCGGGAAGCCATAAATACAATGAGCAGTTCTTC

V: TRBV19
D: TRBD2
size: NA
length: 17
J: TRBJ2-3
CDR3: CASRELAGVGGADTQYF
DNA: TGTGCCAGCCGAGAACTAGCGGGAGTGGGCGGTGCAGATACGCAGTATTTT

V: TRBV6-1
D: TRBD2
size: many
length: 15
J: TRBJ2-2
CDR3: CASSQLAANTGELFF
DNA: TGTGCCAGCAGCCAACTAGCGGCTAACACCGGGGAGCTGTTTTTT